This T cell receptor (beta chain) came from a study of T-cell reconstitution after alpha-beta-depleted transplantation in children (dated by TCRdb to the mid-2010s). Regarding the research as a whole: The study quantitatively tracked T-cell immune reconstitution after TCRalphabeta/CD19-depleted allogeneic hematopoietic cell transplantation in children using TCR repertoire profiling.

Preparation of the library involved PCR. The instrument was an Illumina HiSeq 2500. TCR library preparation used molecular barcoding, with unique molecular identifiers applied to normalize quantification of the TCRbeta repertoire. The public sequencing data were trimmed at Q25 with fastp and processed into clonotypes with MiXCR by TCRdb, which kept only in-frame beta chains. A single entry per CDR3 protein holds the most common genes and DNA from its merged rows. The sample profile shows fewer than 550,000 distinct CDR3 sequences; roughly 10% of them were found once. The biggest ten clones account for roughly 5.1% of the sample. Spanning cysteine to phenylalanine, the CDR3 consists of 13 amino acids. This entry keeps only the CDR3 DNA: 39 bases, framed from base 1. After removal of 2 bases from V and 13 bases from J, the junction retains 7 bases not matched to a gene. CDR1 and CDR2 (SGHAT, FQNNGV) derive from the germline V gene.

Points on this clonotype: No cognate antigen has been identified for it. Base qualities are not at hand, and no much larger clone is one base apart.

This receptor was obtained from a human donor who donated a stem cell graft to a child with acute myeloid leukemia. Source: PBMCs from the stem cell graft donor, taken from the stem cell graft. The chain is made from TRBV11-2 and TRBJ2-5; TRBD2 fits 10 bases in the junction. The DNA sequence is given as TGTGCCAGCAGCTTATATCTAGCGGGGGCCCGGTACTTC. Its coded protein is CASSLYLAGARYF.